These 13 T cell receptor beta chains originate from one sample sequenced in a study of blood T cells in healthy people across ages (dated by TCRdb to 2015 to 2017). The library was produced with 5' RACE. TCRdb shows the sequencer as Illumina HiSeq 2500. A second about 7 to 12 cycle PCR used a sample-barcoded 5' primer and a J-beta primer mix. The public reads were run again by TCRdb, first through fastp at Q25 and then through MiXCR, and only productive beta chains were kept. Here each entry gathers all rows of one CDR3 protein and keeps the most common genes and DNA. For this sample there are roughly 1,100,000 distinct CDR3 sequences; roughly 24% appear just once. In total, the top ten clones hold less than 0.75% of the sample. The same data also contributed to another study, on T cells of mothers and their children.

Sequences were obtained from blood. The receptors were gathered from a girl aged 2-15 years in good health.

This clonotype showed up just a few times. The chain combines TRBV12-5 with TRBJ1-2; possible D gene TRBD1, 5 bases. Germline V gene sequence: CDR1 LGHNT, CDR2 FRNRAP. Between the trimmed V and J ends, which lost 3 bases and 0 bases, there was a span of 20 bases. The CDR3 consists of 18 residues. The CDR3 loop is CASGFASSPGRANYGYTF. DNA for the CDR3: TGTGCTAGTGGTTTCGCATCGTCACCAGGGAGGGCTAACTATGGCTACACCTTC.

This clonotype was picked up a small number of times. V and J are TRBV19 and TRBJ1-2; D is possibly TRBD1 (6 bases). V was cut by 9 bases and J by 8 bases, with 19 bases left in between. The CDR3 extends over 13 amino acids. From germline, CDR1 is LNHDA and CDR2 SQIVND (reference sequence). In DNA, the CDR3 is TGTGCCAGCTGGACAGACCCTCTGGGGGGCTACACCTTC. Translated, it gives CASWTDPLGGYTF.

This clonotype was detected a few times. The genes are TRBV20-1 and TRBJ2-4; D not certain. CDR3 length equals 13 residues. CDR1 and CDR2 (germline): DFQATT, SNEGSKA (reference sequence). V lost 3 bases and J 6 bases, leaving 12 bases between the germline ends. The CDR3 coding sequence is TGCAGTGCTAGCATGGTATCGGGAAACATTCAGTACTTC. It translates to CSASMVSGNIQYF.

The DNA for the CDR3 is TGTGCCAGCAGCTCATCCGGGTCCCAAATTGATACGCAGTATTTT. Encoded protein: CASSSSGSQIDTQYF. The chain carries TRBV3-1 and TRBJ2-3; D remains unclear. This CDR3 spans 15 amino acids. V gave up 5 bases and J gave up 6 bases, with 18 bases separating them. Per the germline V gene, CDR1 is LGHDT and CDR2 is YNNKEL (reference sequence).

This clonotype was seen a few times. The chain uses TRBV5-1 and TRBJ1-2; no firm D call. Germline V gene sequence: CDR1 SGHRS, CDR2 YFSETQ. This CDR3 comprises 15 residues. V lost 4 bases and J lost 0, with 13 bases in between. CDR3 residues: CASSQLTGTNYGYTF. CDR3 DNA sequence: TGCGCCAGCAGCCAGTTAACTGGAACTAACTATGGCTACACCTTC.

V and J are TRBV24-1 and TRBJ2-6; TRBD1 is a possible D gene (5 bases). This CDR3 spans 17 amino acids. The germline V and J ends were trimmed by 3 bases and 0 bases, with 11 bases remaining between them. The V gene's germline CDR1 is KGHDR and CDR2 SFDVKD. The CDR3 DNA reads TGTGCCACCAGTGATCAAGGGGATTTCTCTGGGGCCAACGTCCTGACTTTC. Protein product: CATSDQGDFSGANVLTF.

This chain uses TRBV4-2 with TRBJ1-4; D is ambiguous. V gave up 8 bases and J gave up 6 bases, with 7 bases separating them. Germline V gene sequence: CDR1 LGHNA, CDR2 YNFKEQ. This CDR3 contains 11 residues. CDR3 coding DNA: TGTGCCAGCGGGCCGGATGAAAAACTGTTTTTT. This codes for CASGPDEKLFF.

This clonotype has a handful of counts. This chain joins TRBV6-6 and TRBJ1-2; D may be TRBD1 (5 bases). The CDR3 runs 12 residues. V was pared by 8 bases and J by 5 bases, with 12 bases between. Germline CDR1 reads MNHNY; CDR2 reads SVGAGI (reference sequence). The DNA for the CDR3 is TGTGCCAGCGCTCCGGACACGTATGGCTACACCTTC. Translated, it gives CASAPDTYGYTF.

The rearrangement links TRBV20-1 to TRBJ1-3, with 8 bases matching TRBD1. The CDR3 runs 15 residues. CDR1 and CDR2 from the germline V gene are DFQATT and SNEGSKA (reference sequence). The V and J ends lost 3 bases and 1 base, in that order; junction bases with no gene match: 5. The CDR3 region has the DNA TGCAGTGCTAGCCGAGACAGGGGATCTGGAAACACCATATATTTT. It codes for CSASRDRGSGNTIYF.

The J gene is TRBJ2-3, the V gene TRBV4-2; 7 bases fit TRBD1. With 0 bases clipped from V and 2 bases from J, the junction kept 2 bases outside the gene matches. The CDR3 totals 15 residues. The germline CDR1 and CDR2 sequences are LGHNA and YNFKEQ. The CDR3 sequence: CASSQDEGATDTQYF. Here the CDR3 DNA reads TGTGCCAGCAGCCAAGATGAGGGGGCCACAGATACGCAGTATTTT.

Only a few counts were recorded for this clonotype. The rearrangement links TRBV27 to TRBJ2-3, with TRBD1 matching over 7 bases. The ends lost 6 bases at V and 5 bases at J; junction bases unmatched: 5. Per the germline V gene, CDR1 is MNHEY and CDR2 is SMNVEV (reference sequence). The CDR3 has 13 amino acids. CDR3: CASRPQGVDTQYF. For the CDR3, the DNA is TGTGCCAGCAGACCCCAGGGGGTAGATACGCAGTATTTT.

CDR3 residues: CSATRSGITTYEQYF. In DNA form, the CDR3 reads TGCAGTGCAACCAGGAGCGGGATTACTACCTACGAGCAGTACTTC. The V call is TRBV20-1, the J call TRBJ2-7, with 7 nucleotides matching TRBD2. Germline CDR1 and CDR2: DFQATT and SNEGSKA (reference sequence). The V segment lost 6 bases and the J segment 2 bases; nucleotides outside the gene matches: 13. The CDR3 loop spans 15 amino acids.

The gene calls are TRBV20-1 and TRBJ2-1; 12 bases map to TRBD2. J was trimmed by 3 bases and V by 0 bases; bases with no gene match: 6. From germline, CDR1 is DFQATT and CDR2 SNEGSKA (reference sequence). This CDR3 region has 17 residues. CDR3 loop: CSARDPSGGAVYNEQFF. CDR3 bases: TGCAGTGCTAGAGATCCTAGCGGGGGGGCGGTCTACAATGAGCAGTTCTTC.